Shown below are 25 T cell receptor beta chains from a single sample sequenced in a study of CD8+CD57+ T cells in acquired aplastic anemia. CD8+CD57+ cell expansion had been shown by flow cytometry in patients chosen for sequencing. Profiling that covered TCR beta VDJ and CDR3 relied on genomic DNA as its template. Each CDR3 protein gets one entry after TCRdb re-called the reads with MiXCR. The sample has about 190,000 distinct CDR3 sequences; roughly half are singletons. The specimen sequenced was sorted CD4+, CD8+, or CD8+CD57+ T cells (not recorded which) from PBMCs. The source is a human donor with aplastic anemia.

The sample holds many counts of this clonotype. This rearrangement joins TRBV15 to TRBJ2-7; 14 positions agree with TRBD2. The length of the CDR3 is 19 residues. Trimming removed 0 bases from V and 3 bases from J; junction bases left unmatched: 10. Germline CDR1 is LNHNV and CDR2 is YYDKDF (reference sequence). The CDR3 DNA reads TGTGCCACCAGCAGAGATCGGGTAGCGGGACTAGCGGGAGACTACGAGCAGTACTTC. As protein: CATSRDRVAGLAGDYEQYF.

This clonotype showed up many times. This chain joins TRBV5-1 and TRBJ2-3; TRBD1 matches at 9 bases. This CDR3 has 15 amino acids. The J segment lost 5 bases and the V segment lost 3 bases, leaving 7 bases of the junction unmatched. Looked up from germline, CDR1 is SGHRS and CDR2 is YFSETQ. The CDR3 DNA reads TGCGCCAGCAGCTGGGACAGGGTGGGTAGAGATACGCAGTATTTT. This sequence encodes CASSWDRVGRDTQYF. Based on the CDR3 plus reference TRBV5-1 and TRBJ2-3, the full variable domain is KAGVTQTPRYLIKTRGQQVTLSCSPISGHRSVSWYQQTPGQGLQFLFEYFSETQRNKGNFPGRFSGRQFSNSRSEMNVSTLELGDSALYLCASSWDRVGRDTQYFGPGTRLTVL.

This clonotype was seen a single time. This CDR3 is CASSPPLAERGIDTQYF. The CDR3, as DNA: TGTGCCAGCAGCCCGCCCTTGGCGGAACGGGGGATAGATACGCAGTATTTT. The chain couples TRBV7-3 to TRBJ2-3; maybe TRBD2 (6 bases). The germline CDR1 and CDR2 sequences are SGHTA and FQGTGA. This CDR3 contains 17 residues. Trimming cost V 5 bases and J 5 bases, with 23 bases left between them.

This clonotype has a count of ten or more. The rearrangement uses TRBV2 and TRBJ2-7; D possibly corresponds to TRBD1 (7 bases). The V gene's germline CDR1 is SNHLY and CDR2 FYNNEI. The CDR3 extends over 14 amino acids. Trimming took off 3 bases at V and 7 bases at J, with 16 bases between the two ends. The CDR3 nucleotides are TGTGCCAGCAGTGACCAACCCCCAGGGGGGGAGCAGTACTTC. Its protein product is CASSDQPPGGEQYF.

The sample holds many counts of this clonotype. The chain uses TRBV20-1 and TRBJ2-1; TRBD2 matches 9 bases. V trimming: 5 bases; J trimming: 6 bases; junction bases outside the gene matches: 11. From germline, CDR1 is DFQATT and CDR2 SNEGSKA (reference sequence). This CDR3 region has 15 residues. The CDR3 is CSARGRVAGVNEQFF. Written as DNA, the CDR3 is TGCAGTGCTCGGGGGAGGGTAGCGGGAGTCAATGAGCAGTTCTTC.

This clonotype was detected a few times. The CDR3 nucleotides read TGTGCCAGTTTACCCGACAGGATGGGGAAGCAGTACTTC. This sequence encodes CASLPDRMGKQYF. The chain couples TRBV6-2 or TRBV6-3 to TRBJ2-7; tentatively, D is TRBD1 (6 bases). This CDR3 contains 13 residues. Germline values: CDR1 MNHEY, CDR2 SVGEGT. Trimming cost V 9 bases and J 8 bases, with 20 bases left between them.

A word on this clonotype: A much larger clone lies one base from this, so it may be a read error. This chain links TRBV5-1 with TRBJ2-1, with D possibly matching TRBD2 (5 bases). CDR1 and CDR2 (germline): SGHRS, YFSETQ. CDR3 length: 14 amino acids. CDR3 in amino acids: CASSSGNSYNGQFF. CDR3 bases: TGCGCCAGCAGCTCCGGGAACTCCTACAATGGGCAGTTCTTC.

As for this clonotype: A much larger clone lies one base from this, so it may be a read error. This chain links TRBV5-1 with TRBJ1-2, with TRBD1 as a possible D gene (6 bases). Germline CDR1 and CDR2: SGHRS and YFSETQ. This CDR3 region has 15 residues. CDR3 amino acids: CAGSPGAVSNYGYTF. The CDR3 nucleotides read TGCGCCGGCAGCCCGGGGGCCGTATCTAACTATGGCTACACCTTC.

For this clonotype: One end of the junction fails to match germline, which may point to a read error. V usage is TRBV10-3 and J usage is TRBJ2-2; TRBD2 matches at 8 bases. The CDR3 runs 15 residues. The germline V gene has CDR1 ENHRY and CDR2 SYGVKD. CDR3 bases: TGTGCCACCAGTGAGTCGGGGGGGAACACCGGGGAGCTGTCTTTT. This translates into CATSESGGNTGELSF.

This clonotype occurred many times. The J gene is TRBJ1-2, the V gene TRBV5-1, with a weak D call TRBD1 (5 bases). CDR1 and CDR2 (germline): SGHRS, YFSETQ. With 0 bases removed from V and 1 base from J, the gap between germline ends came to 13 bases. The CDR3 runs 16 residues. The CDR3 DNA sequence: TGCGCCAGCAGCTTGGGGCGGGCAGGGAATAACTATGGCTACACCTTC. Amino acid sequence: CASSLGRAGNNYGYTF.

This sequence joins TRBV6-1 and TRBJ1-1, with D perhaps matching TRBD1 (5 bases). The CDR3 runs 14 residues. CDR1 MNHNS and CDR2 SASEGT come from the germline V gene. Trimming left V 3 bases short and J 4 bases short, with 12 bases between. The CDR3 region has the DNA TGTGCCAGCAGTGACCCAGGGAGGACCACTGAAGCTTTCTTT. It yields the protein CASSDPGRTTEAFF.

The rearrangement links TRBV29-1 to TRBJ2-4, with TRBD1 as a possible D gene (7 bases). Trimming took off 3 bases at V and 0 bases at J, with 18 bases between the two ends. The CDR3 extends over 17 amino acids. Germline CDR1 and CDR2: SQVTM and ANQGSEA. Here the CDR3 reads CSVDGVRGALAKNIQYF. The CDR3 region has the DNA TGCAGCGTTGATGGGGTCAGGGGGGCTCTAGCCAAAAACATTCAGTACTTC.

The V and J genes are TRBV12-3 or TRBV12-4 and TRBJ2-7; 10 positions match TRBD1. V lost 1 base to trimming and J lost 6 bases; unmatched junction nucleotides: 0. The CDR3 has 13 amino acids. This CDR3 is CASSLGTGGEQYF. The CDR3 DNA reads TGTGCCAGCAGTTTAGGGACAGGGGGCGAGCAGTACTTC.

This clonotype was counted between two and nine times. The rearrangement links TRBV19 to TRBJ2-3; TRBD1 might be the D (6 bases). The CDR3 totals 15 residues. The V gene lost 1 base and the J gene lost 6 bases, with 14 bases spanning the gap. Germline values: CDR1 LNHDA, CDR2 SQIVND (reference sequence). CDR3 sequence (DNA): TGTGCCAGTAGTATAGTTGGGGGCGCCGGTGATACGCAGTATTTT. Its protein product is CASSIVGGAGDTQYF.

This clonotype showed up just a few times. The chain recombines TRBV29-1 with TRBJ2-7, with 10 bases lining up with TRBD2. CDR1 and CDR2 from the germline V gene are SQVTM and ANQGSEA. This CDR3 spans 16 amino acids. The trim removed 6 bases at V and 4 bases at J, leaving 15 bases unmatched. The CDR3 reads CSVATPVGLAVYEQYF. The CDR3 DNA follows: TGCAGCGTAGCTACCCCGGTAGGACTAGCGGTTTACGAGCAGTACTTC.

The chain combines TRBV11-2 with TRBJ2-1; 8 bases agree with TRBD2. Germline lookup yields CDR1 SGHAT and CDR2 FQNNGV. CDR3 length equals 16 residues. V lost 4 bases and J lost 3; bases outside the gene matches: 8. The CDR3 nucleotides read TGTGCCAGCAGCTCGAGAGCGGGGGCTCACTACAATGAGCAGTTCTTC. It codes for CASSSRAGAHYNEQFF. Variable domain in full (rest from reference TRBV11-2 and TRBJ2-1): EAGVAQSPRYKIIEKRQSVAFWCNPISGHATLYWYQQILGQGPKLLIQFQNNGVVDDSQLPKDRFSAERLKGVDSTLKIQPAKLEDSAVYLCASSSRAGAHYNEQFFGPGTRLTVL.

On this clonotype: This sequence may be a read error, since a much larger clone differs from it by one base. The rearrangement uses TRBV4-3 and TRBJ1-1; 10 nucleotides agree with TRBD1. The CDR3 runs to 14 residues. The V gene's germline CDR1 is LGHNA and CDR2 YSLEER. The CDR3 DNA reads as TGCGCCAGCAGCCGATCCGGGACAGGGGTTGTAGCTTCCTTT. This encodes CASSRSGTGVVASF.

This chain joins TRBV10-3 and TRBJ2-1; TRBD2 agrees at 14 bases. Germline CDR1 reads ENHRY; CDR2 reads SYGVKD. The CDR3 is made up of 14 amino acids. Trimming removed 6 bases from V and 9 bases from J; junction bases left unmatched: 4. The CDR3 bases are TGTGCCATCAGCTCGGGACTAGCGGGAGCTGAGCAGTTCTTC. Translation: CAISSGLAGAEQFF.

This clonotype was observed many times. This chain uses TRBV20-1 with TRBJ2-5; 7 bases agree with TRBD1. The CDR3 loop spans 12 amino acids. V trimming: 6 bases; J trimming: 5 bases; junction bases outside the gene matches: 6. Germline lookup yields CDR1 DFQATT and CDR2 SNEGSKA (reference sequence). For the CDR3, the DNA is TGCAGTGCACAGAAAGGGGGCGAGACCCAGTACTTC. It is translated as CSAQKGGETQYF.

The chain employs TRBV18 and TRBJ1-2; D gene unclear. V was trimmed by 4 bases and J by 4 bases, leaving 16 bases between them. The germline V gene has CDR1 KGHSH and CDR2 LQKENI. The CDR3 runs to 15 residues. The CDR3 DNA is TGTGCCAGCTCACTGGGGTCTGGTCGGGGCTATGGCTACACCTTC. This sequence encodes CASSLGSGRGYGYTF.

The chain employs TRBV7-2 and TRBJ1-1; the D gene is possibly TRBD1 (6 bases). Germline lookup yields CDR1 SGHTA and CDR2 FQGNSA. The CDR3 runs to 18 residues. V lost 1 base, J lost 0 bases, and 18 bases lay in between. The CDR3 region has the DNA TGTGCCAGCAGCTTAGGGCTGGTCTGGACAGCTCTGAACACTGAAGCTTTCTTT. Protein product: CASSLGLVWTALNTEAFF.

The genes are TRBV29-1 and TRBJ1-1; perhaps TRBD1 as D (5 bases). Trimming left V 8 bases short and J 2 bases short, with 15 bases between. There are 13 residues in the CDR3. Germline CDR1 is SQVTM and CDR2 is ANQGSEA. The CDR3 loop is CSYIQDINTEAFF. The CDR3 DNA reads TGCAGCTATATCCAGGACATAAACACTGAAGCTTTCTTT.

This chain links TRBV6-5 with TRBJ2-5; D is unresolved. V lost 0 bases and J 2 bases, leaving 16 bases between the germline ends. The CDR3 has 17 residues. Germline V gives CDR1 MNHEY, CDR2 SVGAGI. The CDR3 reads CASSYSASAGSQETQYF. The CDR3 DNA is TGTGCCAGCAGTTACTCCGCGTCTGCCGGCAGTCAAGAGACCCAGTACTTC.

This chain joins TRBV20-1 and TRBJ1-2; perhaps TRBD1 as D (5 bases). The CDR3 has 16 amino acids. In germline, CDR1 is DFQATT, CDR2 SNEGSKA (reference sequence). V lost 0 bases to trimming and J lost 0 bases, with 14 bases between them. CDR3 loop: CSARDPSDRSNYGYTF. The CDR3 DNA reads TGCAGTGCTAGAGACCCTTCCGACAGATCTAACTATGGCTACACCTTC.

For this clonotype: A much larger clone sits a single nucleotide away, making a read error possible. CDR3 nucleotides: TGCGCCAGCAGCTCCTACTCTGGAGACACCATATATTTT. Amino acid sequence: CASSSYSGDTIYF. V usage is TRBV5-1 and J usage is TRBJ1-3; no clear D gene. The CDR3 is 13 amino acids. Looked up from germline, CDR1 is SGHRS and CDR2 is YFSETQ.